A single sample is the source of the 31 T cell receptor beta chains below, sequenced in a study of cytomegalovirus exposure and HLA in healthy donors. The PCR contained 60 Vbeta and 13 Jbeta primers. The data were produced by immunoSEQ multiplex PCR, yet TCRdb's version contains in-frame clones alone and is incomplete. The repertoire holds 180,000 or so clones, with 65% to 85% as singletons. The specimen sequenced was PBMCs. The receptor source for this set is a girl aged 5-17 years in good health and CMV-seropositive.

The chain has TRBV7-3 and TRBJ2-7, with 8 nucleotides matching TRBD2. There are 13 residues in the CDR3. With V trimmed by 5 bases and J by 6 bases, 6 bases remained unmatched. The V gene's germline CDR1 is SGHTA and CDR2 FQGTGA. The CDR3 coding sequence is TGTGCCAGCAGCCCTGGACTAGCTGGCGAGCAGTACTTC. This translates into CASSPGLAGEQYF.

This chain joins TRBV5-4 and TRBJ2-2; TRBD1 is a possible D gene (5 bases). Germline loops: CDR1 SGHNT, CDR2 YYREEE (reference sequence). The CDR3 loop spans 14 amino acids. Trimming removed 3 bases at V and 6 bases at J, with 12 bases between. CDR3 sequence: CASSSLGVAGELFF. The CDR3 region has the DNA TGTGCCAGCAGCTCCCTAGGGGTGGCCGGGGAGCTGTTTTTT. Supplemented by reference TRBV5-4 and TRBJ2-2, the full variable domain reads ETGVTQSPTHLIKTRGQQVTLRCSSQSGHNTVSWYQQALGQGPQFIFQYYREEENGRGNFPPRFSGLQFPNYSSELNVNALELDDSALYLCASSSLGVAGELFFGEGSRLTVL.

V usage is TRBV6-6 and J usage is TRBJ2-5; 7 nucleotides align to TRBD2. The ends lost 1 base at V and 3 bases at J; junction bases unmatched: 2. Germline-derived CDR1 and CDR2 are MNHNY and SVGAGI (reference sequence). The CDR3 is made up of 14 amino acids. CDR3 in DNA: TGTGCCAGCAGTTACTTGCTAGCGGAAGAGACCCAGTACTTC. It encodes CASSYLLAEETQYF.

The CDR3 region is CASSFVASGSSYNEQFF. The CDR3 DNA is TGTGCCAGCAGCTTCGTGGCTAGCGGGAGCTCCTACAATGAGCAGTTCTTC. The chain carries TRBV11-2 and TRBJ2-1; 10 bases align to TRBD2. V shed 3 bases, J shed 0 bases, and the junction held 5 bases outside the gene matches. This CDR3 region has 17 residues. CDR1 is SGHAT and CDR2 is FQNNGV in the germline V gene.

V usage is TRBV18 and J usage is TRBJ2-1; D uncertain. V lost 2 bases, J lost 3 bases, and 8 bases lay in between. This CDR3 spans 14 amino acids. CDR1 and CDR2 from the germline V gene are KGHSH and LQKENI. The CDR3 DNA reads TGTGCCAGCTCACCAGATTCCAGCTACAATGAGCAGTTCTTC. Protein sequence: CASSPDSSYNEQFF.

This clone was seen only a few times. This chain uses TRBV6-5 with TRBJ2-1; tentatively, D is TRBD2 (7 bases). Germline loops: CDR1 MNHEY, CDR2 SVGAGI. With 8 bases removed from V and 6 bases from J, the gap between germline ends came to 20 bases. The CDR3 loop spans 15 amino acids. In nucleotides, the CDR3 is TGTGCCAGCTGCCCGAGGGGGAGGGTGGGCAATGAGCAGTTCTTC. This sequence encodes CASCPRGRVGNEQFF.

This clone was seen once. The chain couples TRBV27 to TRBJ2-1; D might be TRBD1 (7 bases). The V end was cut by 5 bases, the J end by 8 bases, with 19 bases between. The CDR3 consists of 15 residues. The germline CDR1 and CDR2 sequences are MNHEY and SMNVEV (reference sequence). CDR3 sequence: CASSPRQGGIDEQFF. CDR3 nucleotides: TGTGCCAGCAGTCCACGACAGGGAGGAATCGATGAGCAGTTCTTC.

The rearrangement uses TRBV7-6 and TRBJ2-5; TRBD2 aligns across 7 bases. The DNA matches TRBJ2-7 better at its end, which makes the J call doubtful. This CDR3 region has 15 residues. Germline assignment: CDR1 SGHVS and CDR2 FNYEAQ. The CDR3 DNA sequence: TGTGCCAGCACCCCCGAAAAGGGAGGGGTCTACGAGCAGTACTTC. Protein sequence: CASTPEKGGVYEQYF.

V usage is TRBV5-1 and J usage is TRBJ1-2; tentative D call: TRBD1 (5 bases). From germline, CDR1 is SGHRS and CDR2 YFSETQ. V lost 4 bases, J lost 3 bases, and 13 bases lay in between. The CDR3 has 14 amino acids. The CDR3 here is CASSPLTGDYGYTF. The CDR3, as DNA: TGCGCCAGCAGCCCACTGACGGGGGACTATGGCTACACCTTC.

With respect to this clone: Additional DNA sequences in this sample encode the identical CDR3. The chain links TRBV5-1 to TRBJ1-2, with D tentatively TRBD1 (5 bases). V lost 4 bases and J 4 bases, leaving 8 bases between the germline ends. The CDR3 is made up of 12 amino acids. Per the germline V gene, CDR1 is SGHRS and CDR2 is YFSETQ. DNA for the CDR3: TGCGCCAGCAGCCTCGACAGCTATGGCTACACCTTC. Protein product: CASSLDSYGYTF.

The chain joins TRBV15 to TRBJ2-1, with a possible D match to TRBD2 (6 bases). This CDR3 has 15 residues. Trimming removed 0 bases from V and 8 bases from J, with 14 bases in between. Germline CDR1 is LNHNV and CDR2 is YYDKDF (reference sequence). CDR3 region: CATSREDGSYDEQFF. CDR3 DNA: TGTGCCACCAGCAGAGAGGACGGGAGTTATGATGAGCAGTTCTTC.

This clone was seen a handful of times. This chain uses TRBV27 with TRBJ1-2, with 9 bases aligning to TRBD1. The CDR3 is made up of 13 amino acids. Germline CDR1 reads MNHEY; CDR2 reads SMNVEV (reference sequence). The ends lost 4 bases at V and 10 bases at J; junction bases unmatched: 7. The CDR3 loop is CASSSGTGMAYTF. Written as DNA, the CDR3 is TGTGCCAGCAGTTCCGGGACAGGGATGGCCTACACCTTC.

This clone was detected once. The chain couples TRBV7-3 to TRBJ2-1, with 11 bases matching TRBD2. Germline assignment: CDR1 SGHTA and CDR2 FQGTGA. The CDR3 is 19 residues long. Trimming cost V 5 bases and J 0 bases; bases outside gene matches: 12. For the CDR3, the DNA is TGTGCCAGCAGCCCACTTGGACTAGCGGGTTCAGCCTCCTACAATGAGCAGTTCTTC. Protein: CASSPLGLAGSASYNEQFF.

The chain links TRBV5-1 to TRBJ2-7; 7 bases agree with TRBD2. The junction had 10 bases not matched to a gene; V was cut back by 0 bases and J by 4 bases. Germline CDR1 and CDR2: SGHRS and YFSETQ. This CDR3 is built from 16 residues. The CDR3, as DNA: TGCGCCAGCAGCTTGGAGGCCGGGAGGTCTCATTACGAGCAGTACTTC. Its translation: CASSLEAGRSHYEQYF.

This rearrangement joins TRBV2 to TRBJ1-1; D is perhaps TRBD1 (5 bases). V dropped 7 bases and J dropped 1 base, with 10 bases sitting between them. CDR1 is SNHLY, CDR2 FYNNEI, per germline. The CDR3 runs to 13 residues. Here the CDR3 DNA reads TGTGCCAGCAAGGGGCAGGGGAACACTGAAGCTTTCTTT. Translated, it gives CASKGQGNTEAFF.

This clone occurred a few times. The V and J genes are TRBV5-5 and TRBJ1-2; D uncertain. V was clipped by 0 bases and J by 4 bases, with 13 bases between them. CDR1 and CDR2 (germline): SGHKS, YYEKEE (reference sequence). The CDR3 spans 15 residues. CDR3 nucleotide sequence: TGTGCCAGCAGCTTGGTGAGGGTAGGGAGCTATGGCTACACCTTC. Translation: CASSLVRVGSYGYTF.

The V and J genes are TRBV7-2 and TRBJ2-1, with 12 bases fitting TRBD2. The germline V gene has CDR1 SGHTA and CDR2 FQGNSA. V dropped 2 bases and J dropped 0; count of bases not matched to a gene: 8. This CDR3 has 19 amino acids. The CDR3 region has the DNA TGTGCCAGCAGCTTACTGGGACTAGCGGGCCTTAGCTCCTACAATGAGCAGTTCTTC. Amino acids: CASSLLGLAGLSSYNEQFF.

The V and J genes are TRBV5-4 and TRBJ1-2, with 7 bases matching TRBD1. With V trimmed by 4 bases and J by 3 bases, 6 bases remained unmatched. Germline loops: CDR1 SGHNT, CDR2 YYREEE (reference sequence). The CDR3 is made up of 14 amino acids. The CDR3 region has the DNA TGTGCCAGCAGCGCCCCCGGGACAGACTATGGCTACACCTTC. As protein: CASSAPGTDYGYTF. Looking up the rest from reference TRBV5-4 and TRBJ1-2 gives the full variable domain: ETGVTQSPTHLIKTRGQQVTLRCSSQSGHNTVSWYQQALGQGPQFIFQYYREEENGRGNFPPRFSGLQFPNYSSELNVNALELDDSALYLCASSAPGTDYGYTFGSGTRLTVV.

The rearrangement joins TRBV10-2 to TRBJ2-5; perhaps TRBD1 as D (6 bases). The CDR3 covers 12 residues. CDR1 is WSHSY and CDR2 is SAAADI in the germline V gene. V was cut by 6 bases and J by 5 bases, with 10 bases left in between. The CDR3 region is CASSARGETQYF. Here the CDR3 DNA reads TGCGCCAGCAGCGCGAGGGGGGAGACCCAGTACTTC.

The chain is built from TRBV30 and TRBJ2-1; 9 nucleotides align to TRBD2. Germline V lookup: CDR1 GTSNPN, CDR2 SVGIG (reference sequence). The V gene end was trimmed by 7 bases and the J gene end by 10 bases; junction bases not matched to a gene: 5. CDR3 length: 11 residues. CDR3 DNA sequence: TGTGCCTCAGGGACTAGCTACGAGCAGTTCTTC. Residues: CASGTSYEQFF.

The J gene is TRBJ2-5, the V gene TRBV10-1, with D unresolved. V was shortened by 3 bases and J by 5 bases, with 7 bases between the two germline ends. Germline assignment: CDR1 WNHNN and CDR2 SYGVQD (reference sequence). The CDR3 loop spans 12 amino acids. The CDR3 nucleotides read TGCGCCAGCAGTGAAACGAGGGAGACCCAGTACTTC. Translation gives CASSETRETQYF.

This rearrangement joins TRBV7-9 to TRBJ1-1; D is perhaps TRBD1 (6 bases). The CDR3 is 12 amino acids. V lost 5 bases and J 8 bases, leaving 12 bases between the germline ends. CDR1 and CDR2 from the germline V gene are SEHNR and FQNEAQ (reference sequence). CDR3 DNA sequence: TGTGCCAGCAGCAACCAGGGGACAGAAGCTTTCTTT. This encodes CASSNQGTEAFF.

The rearrangement joins TRBV5-1 to TRBJ2-2; no definite D call. The V end was cut by 0 bases, the J end by 4 bases, with 4 bases between. Germline-derived CDR1 and CDR2 are SGHRS and YFSETQ. This CDR3 is 13 amino acids long. The CDR3 nucleotides are TGCGCCAGCAGCTTGGGCGTCACCGGGGAGCTGTTTTTT. Translation: CASSLGVTGELFF.

The J gene is TRBJ2-5, the V gene TRBV11-1, with 14 bases matching TRBD2. Germline V gene sequence: CDR1 SGHAT, CDR2 FQDESV (reference sequence). The ends lost 10 bases at V and 5 bases at J; junction bases unmatched: 9. The CDR3 loop spans 15 amino acids. For the CDR3, the DNA is TGTGCCACCGGGAGGACTAGCGGGGGGTGGGAGACCCAGTACTTC. It translates to CATGRTSGGWETQYF.

This clone was detected only once. The V and J genes are TRBV6-6 and TRBJ2-7; weak D call: TRBD2 (6 bases). Germline lookup yields CDR1 MNHNY and CDR2 SVGAGI (reference sequence). The CDR3 length is 14 residues. The germline V and J ends were trimmed by 2 bases and 3 bases, with 11 bases remaining between them. CDR3 in DNA: TGTGCCAGCAGTTACGGAGCGGGTGGCTACGAGCAGTACTTC. Amino acids: CASSYGAGGYEQYF.

This rearrangement joins TRBV7-6 to TRBJ2-6; tentatively, D is TRBD2 (5 bases). V was cut by 4 bases and J by 4 bases, with 11 bases left in between. This CDR3 comprises 15 residues. Looked up from germline, CDR1 is SGHVS and CDR2 is FNYEAQ. The CDR3 protein is CASSSRVSGANVLTF. The CDR3 region has the DNA TGTGCCAGCAGCTCGAGGGTGTCGGGGGCCAACGTCCTGACTTTC.

CDR3 amino acids: CASSPRGNTEAFF. In DNA, the CDR3 is TGTGCCAGCAGTCCAAGGGGGAACACTGAAGCTTTCTTT. This chain uses TRBV6-5 with TRBJ1-1; perhaps TRBD1 as D (5 bases). Trimming removed 5 bases at V and 1 base at J, with 8 bases between. The length of the CDR3 is 13 residues. The germline gives CDR1 MNHEY, CDR2 SVGAGI.

V usage is TRBV30 and J usage is TRBJ1-1; D unresolved. Germline CDR1 reads GTSNPN; CDR2 reads SVGIG (reference sequence). The CDR3 is made up of 14 amino acids. V dropped 0 bases and J dropped 3 bases, with 11 bases sitting between them. CDR3 in DNA: TGTGCCTGGAGTGTGGGCACGGTTTACACTGAAGCTTTCTTT. Protein: CAWSVGTVYTEAFF.

This clone was observed a few times. V usage is TRBV5-1 and J usage is TRBJ1-1; the D is unclear. The CDR3 sequence is 15 residues long. Trimming removed 1 base from V and 0 bases from J, with 10 bases in between. CDR1 is SGHRS, CDR2 YFSETQ, per germline. This CDR3 reads CASSLSRLLNTEAFF. The CDR3 nucleotides are TGCGCCAGCAGCTTGTCCAGACTCCTGAACACTGAAGCTTTCTTT. Variable domain in full (rest from reference TRBV5-1 and TRBJ1-1): KAGVTQTPRYLIKTRGQQVTLSCSPISGHRSVSWYQQTPGQGLQFLFEYFSETQRNKGNFPGRFSGRQFSNSRSEMNVSTLELGDSALYLCASSLSRLLNTEAFFGQGTRLTVV.

The table lists this clone with a count of one. This chain connects TRBV18 to TRBJ2-6, with D possibly TRBD2 on 6 matching bases. The CDR3 consists of 15 residues. Germline V gene lookup returns CDR1 KGHSH and CDR2 LQKENI. V was trimmed by 3 bases and J by 5 bases, leaving 11 bases between them. The CDR3 sequence is CASSPDRGRANVLTF. In nucleotides, the CDR3 is TGTGCCAGCTCACCCGATCGGGGGAGGGCCAACGTCCTGACTTTC.

The J gene is TRBJ2-2, the V gene TRBV29-1; 9 nucleotides match TRBD1. V lost 8 bases, J lost 5 bases, and 12 bases stayed unmatched. Germline loops: CDR1 SQVTM, CDR2 ANQGSEA. The CDR3 has 15 amino acids. DNA of the CDR3: TGCAGCACTCGAGGTCCCGGGACAGGGACCGGGGAGCTGTTTTTT. It is translated as CSTRGPGTGTGELFF.